These T cell receptor beta chains were read from a single sample in a study of blood T cell repertoires in COVID-19. Clones were read by immunoSEQ multiplex PCR, and TCRdb kept only the in-frame ones, dropping some. The sample records around 76,000 clones, 75% to 90% being singletons. Input material: peripheral blood. These receptors all come from a man aged 55 to 70 with acute or convalescent COVID-19. CDR3s include the opening cysteine and the closing phenylalanine or tryptophan. The D gene is left open where the match is weak. Not every row has a clone size; where given, it reads once, few, many or a size class.

TRBJ2-7	once	TRBD2	TRBV9	17	TGTGCCAGCAGCGTAGGTTCCGCTAGCGGGGACTCCTACGAGCAGTACTTC	CASSVGSASGDSYEQYF
TRBJ1-5	NA	NA	TRBV12-3/TRBV12-4	13	TGTGCCAGCAGACAAGACTTAAATCAGCCCCAGCATTTT	CASRQDLNQPQHF
TRBJ2-1	NA	TRBD2	TRBV18	15	TGTGCCAGCTCACCCGGACTAGCGGACAACAATGAGCAGTTCTTC	CASSPGLADNNEQFF
TRBJ1-5	NA	NA	TRBV30	13	TGTGCCTGGAGTGTAGAGGGTTCTCAGCCCCAGCATTTT	CAWSVEGSQPQHF
TRBJ1-5	NA	NA	TRBV2	16	TGTGCCAGCAGTGAAATGGCAGGGAATAGCAATCAGCCCCAGCATTTT	CASSEMAGNSNQPQHF
TRBJ1-1	NA	NA	TRBV7-3	13	TGTGCCAGCAGCTTACAGGGTTACTCTGAAGCTTTCTTT	CASSLQGYSEAFF
TRBJ1-5	NA	NA	TRBV6-5	15	TGTGCCAGCAAACAGGCGGGGGCGAGCAATCAGCCCCAGCATTTT	CASKQAGASNQPQHF
TRBJ2-1	NA	TRBD2	TRBV19	16	TGTGCCAGTAGTCTTCTAGCGGGGGGTCTCTACAATGAGCAGTTCTTC	CASSLLAGGLYNEQFF
TRBJ1-2	NA	TRBD1	TRBV6-5	14	TGTGCCAGCAGGGCCAGGGGGCCCTTTTATGGCTACACCTTC	CASRARGPFYGYTF
TRBJ1-2	NA	NA	TRBV6-5	13	TGTGCCAGCAGCCGTGAGGGATTTGGTGGCTACACCTTC	CASSREGFGGYTF
TRBJ2-3	NA	NA	TRBV18	16	TGTGCCAGCTCACCCACCTTACGGGGAAGCACAGATACGCAGTATTTT	CASSPTLRGSTDTQYF
TRBJ1-1	NA	TRBD1	TRBV5-1	13	TGCGCCAGCAGCTGGGGGACAGGTTATGAAGCTTTCTTT	CASSWGTGYEAFF
TRBJ2-3	once	TRBD1	TRBV25-1	16	TGTGCCAGCAGTGAATTCCCGGACAGGGCTACAGATACGCAGTATTTT	CASSEFPDRATDTQYF
TRBJ2-6	NA	TRBD1	TRBV27	16	TGTGCCAGCAGCCACATGACAGGGGCCAGGGCCAACGTCCTGACTTTC	CASSHMTGARANVLTF
TRBJ2-1	NA	TRBD2	TRBV30	15	TGTGCCTGGAGTGTGGGACTAGCGACCTACAATGAGCAGTTCTTC	CAWSVGLATYNEQFF